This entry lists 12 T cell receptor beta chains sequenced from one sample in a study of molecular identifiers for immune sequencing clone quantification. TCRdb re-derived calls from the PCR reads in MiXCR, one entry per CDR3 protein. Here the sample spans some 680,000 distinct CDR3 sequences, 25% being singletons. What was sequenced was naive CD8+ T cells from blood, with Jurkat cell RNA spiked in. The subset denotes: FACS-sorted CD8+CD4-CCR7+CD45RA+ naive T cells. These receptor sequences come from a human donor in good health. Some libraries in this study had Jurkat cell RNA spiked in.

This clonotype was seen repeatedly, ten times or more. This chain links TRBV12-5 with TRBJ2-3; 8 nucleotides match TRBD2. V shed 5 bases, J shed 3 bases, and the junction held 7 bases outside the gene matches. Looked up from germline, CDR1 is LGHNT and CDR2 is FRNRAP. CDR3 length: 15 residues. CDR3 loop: CASGTGTSRTDTQYF. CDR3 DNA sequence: TGTGCTAGTGGTACCGGGACTAGTAGAACAGATACGCAGTATTTT.

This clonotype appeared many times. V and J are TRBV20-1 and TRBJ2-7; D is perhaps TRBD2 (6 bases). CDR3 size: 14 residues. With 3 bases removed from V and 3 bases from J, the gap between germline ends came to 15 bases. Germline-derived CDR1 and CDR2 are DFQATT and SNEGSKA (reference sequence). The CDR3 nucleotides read TGCAGTGCTAGCCTTGCGGGGCCCGGCTACGAGCAGTACTTC. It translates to CSASLAGPGYEQYF.

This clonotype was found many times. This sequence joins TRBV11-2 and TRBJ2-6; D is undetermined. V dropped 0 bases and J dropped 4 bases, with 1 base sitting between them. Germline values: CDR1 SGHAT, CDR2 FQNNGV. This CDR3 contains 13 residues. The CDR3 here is CASSLDGANVLTF. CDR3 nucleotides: TGTGCCAGCAGCTTAGACGGGGCCAACGTCCTGACTTTC.

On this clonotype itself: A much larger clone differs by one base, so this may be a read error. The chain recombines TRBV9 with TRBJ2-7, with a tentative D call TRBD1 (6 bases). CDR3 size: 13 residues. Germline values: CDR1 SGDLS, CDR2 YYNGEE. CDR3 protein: CVSSPGVGYEQYF. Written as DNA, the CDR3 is TGTGTCAGCAGCCCAGGGGTTGGGTACGAGCAGTACTTC.

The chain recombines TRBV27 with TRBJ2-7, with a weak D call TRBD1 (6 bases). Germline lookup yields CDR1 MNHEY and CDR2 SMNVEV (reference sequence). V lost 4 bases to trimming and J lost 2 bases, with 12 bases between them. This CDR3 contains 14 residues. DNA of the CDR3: TGTGCCAGCAGTTGGGCACAGGGCGCCTACGAGCAGTACTTC. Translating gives CASSWAQGAYEQYF.

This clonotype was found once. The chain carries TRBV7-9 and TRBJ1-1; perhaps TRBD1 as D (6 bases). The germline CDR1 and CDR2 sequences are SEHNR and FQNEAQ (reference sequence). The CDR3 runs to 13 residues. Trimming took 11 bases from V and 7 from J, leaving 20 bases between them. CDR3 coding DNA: TGTGCCCGCCGGGGGCCCGGGGGGGGTGAAGCTTTCTTT. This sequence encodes CARRGPGGGEAFF.

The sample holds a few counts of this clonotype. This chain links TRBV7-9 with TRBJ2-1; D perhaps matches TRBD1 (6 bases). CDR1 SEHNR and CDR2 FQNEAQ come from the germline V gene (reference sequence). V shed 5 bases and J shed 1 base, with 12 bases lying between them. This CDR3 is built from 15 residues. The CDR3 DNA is TGTGCCAGCAGCCCGACAGGATTTTCCTACAATGAGCAGTTCTTC. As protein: CASSPTGFSYNEQFF.

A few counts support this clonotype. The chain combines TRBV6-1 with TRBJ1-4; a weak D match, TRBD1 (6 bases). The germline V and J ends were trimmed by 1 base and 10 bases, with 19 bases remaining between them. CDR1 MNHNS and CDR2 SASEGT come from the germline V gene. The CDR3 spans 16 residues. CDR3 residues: CASSEEGVYNEGKLFF. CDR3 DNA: TGTGCCAGCAGTGAAGAGGGGGTGTATAATGAAGGAAAACTGTTTTTT.

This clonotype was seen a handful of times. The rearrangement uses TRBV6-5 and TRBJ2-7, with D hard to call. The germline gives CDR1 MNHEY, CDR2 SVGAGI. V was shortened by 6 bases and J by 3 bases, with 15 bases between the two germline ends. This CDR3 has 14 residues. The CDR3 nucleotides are TGTGCCAGCAGCCCTGAGGTGGTGGGCTACGAGCAGTACTTC. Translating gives CASSPEVVGYEQYF.

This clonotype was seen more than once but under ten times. CDR3 residues: CASSHGQGSIPDTQYF. In DNA, the CDR3 is TGTGCCAGCAGTCACGGACAGGGGTCAATTCCAGATACGCAGTATTTT. V and J are TRBV27 and TRBJ2-3; 9 bases map to TRBD1. V shed 5 bases, J shed 4 bases, and the junction held 10 bases outside the gene matches. There are 16 residues in the CDR3. Germline V CDR1 and CDR2: MNHEY, SMNVEV (reference sequence).

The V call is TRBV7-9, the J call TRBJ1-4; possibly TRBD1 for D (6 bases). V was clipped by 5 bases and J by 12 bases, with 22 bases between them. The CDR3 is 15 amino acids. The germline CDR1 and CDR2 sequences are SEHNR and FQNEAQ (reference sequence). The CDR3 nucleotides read TGTGCCAGCAGCGCTTTTCGGAGGGGGAGTACAGAACTGTTTTTT. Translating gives CASSAFRRGSTELFF.

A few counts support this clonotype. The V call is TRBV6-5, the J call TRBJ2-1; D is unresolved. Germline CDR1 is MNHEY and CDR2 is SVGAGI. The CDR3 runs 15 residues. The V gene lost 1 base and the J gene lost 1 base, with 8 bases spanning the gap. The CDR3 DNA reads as TGTGCCAGCAGTTACTTGGGTCGGTCCTACAATGAGCAGTTCTTC. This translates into CASSYLGRSYNEQFF.